This TCR beta chain is drawn from a study of cytomegalovirus exposure and HLA in healthy donors. The donors were members of the roughly 120-subject validation cohort (separate from the approximately 650-subject first cohort). This CDR3 contains 13 residues. CDR1 and CDR2 (germline): SQVTM, ANQGSEA. V shed 3 bases and J shed 4 bases, with 11 bases lying between them. General study points: According to the study, 160 or so TCR beta chains were cytomegalovirus-associated. The finding came from a later analysis; first-cohort TCR clusters tended to co-occur in the approximately 120 validation repertoires.

Data came from immunoSEQ multiplex PCR; TCRdb stores just in-frame clones and leaves some out. The sample has some 120,000 clones, about nine tenths seen once; the top ten hold 3% to 4%. This clone showed up just a few times. The antigen remains undetermined. The origin of this receptor is a man between 25 and 39 years old in good health and CMV-seronegative. The J gene is TRBJ2-3, the V gene TRBV29-1; a possible D gene is TRBD1 (6 bases). Material: PBMCs. The CDR3 DNA reads as TGCAGCGTTGATGTAGGGGGACCAGATACGCAGTATTTT. Translating gives CSVDVGGPDTQYF.